Sequencing of this TCR beta chain was carried out in a study of cytomegalovirus exposure and HLA in healthy donors. This PCR relied on a set of 60 Vbeta primers and 13 Jbeta primers. The data were produced by immunoSEQ multiplex PCR, yet TCRdb's version contains in-frame clones alone and is incomplete. The profile shows some 91,000 clones, about 80% of them singletons. Study outcomes and limitations: Sequences of the TCR beta chain were said to predict the HLA-A and HLA-B alleles of most subjects accurately.

The CDR3 spans 11 residues. Germline loops: CDR1 MNHNY, CDR2 SVGAGI (reference sequence). V dropped 11 bases and J dropped 2 bases, with 9 bases sitting between them. As for this clone: Its antigen remains unidentified.

The source of this sequence is a woman between 55 and 75 years old in good health and CMV-seronegative. The chain is built from TRBV6-6 and TRBJ1-2, with a possible D match to TRBD1 (5 bases). Sample: PBMCs. Here the CDR3 reads CACSGNYGYTF. CDR3 in DNA: TGTGCCTGCTCAGGGAACTATGGCTACACCTTC.